This T cell receptor beta chain came from a study of T-cell memory formation after mild COVID-19. At the level of the study: TCR clusters mostly belonged to single donors. The study's findings and limits: Unconfirmed was the SARS-CoV-2 specificity of second-wave clones that peaked on day 37. CD4/CD8 balance characterized clones contracting day 15 to 85, and CD4+ skew characterized later expanders.

CDR3 size: 16 residues. The germline V gene has CDR1 SSHAT and CDR2 FNYEAQ (reference sequence). Employing constant-segment primers, 5'RACE generated TCR alpha and TCR beta cDNA libraries bearing sample barcodes and UMIs. TCRdb called the 5' RACE reads again in MiXCR, with one record for every CDR3 protein. The table shows about 190,000 distinct CDR3 sequences, with approximately 20% occurring only once. This clonotype was found a few times. No antigen is known for it. Sequence at one end of the junction differs from germline and may be a read error. The chain uses TRBV7-7 and TRBJ2-7, with 10 bases matching TRBD1. Specimen: PBMCs or a T cell subset sorted from them (not recorded which). The TCR was taken from an adult woman who had mild COVID-19 (a few samples of this study predate the infection). Cell type and time point are not known. The CDR3 DNA reads TGTGCTAGCAGCCAAAACCGGGACAGGGGTTGGGTGGAGCAGTACTTC. Translation gives CASSQNRDRGWVEQYF. Full variable domain (missing parts from reference TRBV7-7 and TRBJ2-7): GAGVSQSPRYKVTKRGQDVTLRCDPISSHATLYWYQQALGQGPEFLTYFNYEAQPDKSGLPSDRFSAERPEGSISTLTIQRTEQRDSAMYRCASSQNRDRGWVEQYFGPGTRLTVT.